This T cell receptor (beta chain) was retrieved from a study of CD8 T cells in ankylosing spondylitis. Each CDR3 protein gets one entry after TCRdb re-called the 5' RACE reads with MiXCR. The sample gives around 490,000 distinct CDR3 sequences, about 5% of which show up once; 3.5% is in the top ten. Trimming at V came to 5 bases and at J to 4 bases, leaving 10 bases not matched to a gene. In germline, CDR1 is SGHKS, CDR2 YYEKEE (reference sequence). The CDR3 spans 16 residues. General study findings and limits: Ankylosing spondylitis blood seemed to carry a telltale TCR beta motif made of eight highly homologous variants. There was reportedly significant enrichment of clones that were disease-linked in matched ankylosing spondylitis synovial fluid.

This clonotype was recorded a few times. Its matching antigen is unknown. Sample: blood, either unsorted or a sorted T cell fraction (not recorded which). The genes are TRBV5-5 and TRBJ1-1; 11 nucleotides match TRBD1. This clonotype was sampled from a male donor with ankylosing spondylitis. The CDR3 DNA is TGTGCCAGCAGACCTTACCCCGGGACAGGGGGCACTGAAGCTTTCTTT. It codes for CASRPYPGTGGTEAFF.